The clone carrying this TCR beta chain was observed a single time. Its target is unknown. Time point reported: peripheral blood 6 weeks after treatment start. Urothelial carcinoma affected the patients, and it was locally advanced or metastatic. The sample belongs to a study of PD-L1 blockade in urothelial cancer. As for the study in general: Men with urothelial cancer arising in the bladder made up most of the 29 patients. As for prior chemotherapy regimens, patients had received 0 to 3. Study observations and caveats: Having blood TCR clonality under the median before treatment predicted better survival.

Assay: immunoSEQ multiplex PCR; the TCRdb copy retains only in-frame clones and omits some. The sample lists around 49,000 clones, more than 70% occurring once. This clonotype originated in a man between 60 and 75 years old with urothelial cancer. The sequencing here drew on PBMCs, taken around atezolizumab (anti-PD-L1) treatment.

CDR3 in amino acids: CASSLPGTVNEQFF. Here the CDR3 DNA reads TGTGCCAGCAGTTTACCCGGGACAGTCAATGAGCAGTTCTTC. The V and J genes are TRBV28 and TRBJ2-1; 7 bases are a match to TRBD1. The J segment lost 6 bases and the V segment lost 2 bases, leaving 4 bases of the junction unmatched. The CDR3 spans 14 residues. CDR1 is MDHEN and CDR2 is SYDVKM in the germline V gene.